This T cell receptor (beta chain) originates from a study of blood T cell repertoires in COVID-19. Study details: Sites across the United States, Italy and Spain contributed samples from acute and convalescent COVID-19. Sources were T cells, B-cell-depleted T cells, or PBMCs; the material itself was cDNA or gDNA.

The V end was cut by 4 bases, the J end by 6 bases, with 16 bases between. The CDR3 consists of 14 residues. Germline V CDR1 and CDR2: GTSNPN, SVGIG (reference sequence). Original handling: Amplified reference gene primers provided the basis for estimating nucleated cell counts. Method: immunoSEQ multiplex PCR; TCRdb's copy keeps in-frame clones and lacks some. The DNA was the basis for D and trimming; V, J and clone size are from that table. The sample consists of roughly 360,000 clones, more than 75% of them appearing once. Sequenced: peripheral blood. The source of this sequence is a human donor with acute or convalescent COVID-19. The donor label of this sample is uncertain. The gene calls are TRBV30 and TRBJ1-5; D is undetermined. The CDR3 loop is CAWNMGGRGQPQHF. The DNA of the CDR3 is TGTGCCTGGAACATGGGAGGTCGCGGTCAGCCCCAGCATTTT.